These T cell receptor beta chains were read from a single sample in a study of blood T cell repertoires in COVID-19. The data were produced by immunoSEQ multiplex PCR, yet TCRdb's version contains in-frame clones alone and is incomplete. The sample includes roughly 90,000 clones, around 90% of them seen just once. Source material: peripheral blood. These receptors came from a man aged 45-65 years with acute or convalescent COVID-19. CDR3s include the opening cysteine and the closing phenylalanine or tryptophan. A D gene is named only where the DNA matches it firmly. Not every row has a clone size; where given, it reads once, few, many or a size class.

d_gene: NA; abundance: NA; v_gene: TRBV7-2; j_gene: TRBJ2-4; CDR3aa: CASSLTGNIQYF; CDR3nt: TGTGCCAGCAGCTTGACAGGAAACATTCAGTACTTC
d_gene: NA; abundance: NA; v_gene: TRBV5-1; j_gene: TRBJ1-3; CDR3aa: CASSLSTEGLNTIYF; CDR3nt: TGCGCCAGCAGCTTGTCGACAGAGGGACTAAACACCATATATTTT
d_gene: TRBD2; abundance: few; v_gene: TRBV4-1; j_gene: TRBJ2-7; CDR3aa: CASSPGTSGRVSYEQYF; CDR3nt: TGCGCCAGCAGCCCCGGGACTAGCGGGAGGGTATCCTACGAGCAGTACTTC
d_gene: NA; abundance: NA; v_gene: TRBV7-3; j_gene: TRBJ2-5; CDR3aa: CASSLAKGETQYF; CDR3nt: TGTGCCAGCAGCCTAGCCAAGGGAGAGACCCAGTACTTC
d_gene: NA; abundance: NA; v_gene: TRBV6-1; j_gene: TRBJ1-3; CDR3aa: CASSEAYYSGNTIYF; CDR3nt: TGTGCCAGCAGTGAAGCTTACTACTCTGGAAACACCATATATTTT
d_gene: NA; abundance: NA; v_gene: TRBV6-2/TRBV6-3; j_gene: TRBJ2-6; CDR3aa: CASSYPPPFSGANVLTF; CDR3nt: TGTGCCAGCAGTTACCCCCCTCCTTTCTCTGGGGCCAACGTCCTGACTTTC
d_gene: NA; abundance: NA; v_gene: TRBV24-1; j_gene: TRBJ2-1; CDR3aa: CATSYINEQFF; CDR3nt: TGTGCCACCAGTTACATCAATGAGCAGTTCTTC
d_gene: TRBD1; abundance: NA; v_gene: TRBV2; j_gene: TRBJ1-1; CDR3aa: CASSLQQGVGTEAFF; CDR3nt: TGTGCCAGCAGTTTGCAACAGGGGGTCGGCACTGAAGCTTTCTTT
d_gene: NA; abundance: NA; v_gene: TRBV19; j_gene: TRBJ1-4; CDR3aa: CASRTGQTGEKLFF; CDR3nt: TGTGCCAGTAGGACAGGACAGACGGGGGAAAAACTGTTTTTT
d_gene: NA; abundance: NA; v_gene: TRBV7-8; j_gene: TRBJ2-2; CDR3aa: CASIGRTGANTGELFF; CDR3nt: TGTGCCAGCATAGGACGGACGGGGGCGAACACCGGGGAGCTGTTTTTT
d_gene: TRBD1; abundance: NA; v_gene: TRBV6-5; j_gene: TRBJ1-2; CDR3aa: CATRDRGLHGYTF; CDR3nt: TGTGCCACAAGGGACAGGGGGCTTCATGGCTACACCTTC
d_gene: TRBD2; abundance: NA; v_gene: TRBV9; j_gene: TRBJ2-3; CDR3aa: CASSHNPGRLSTDTQYF; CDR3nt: TGTGCCAGCAGTCATAACCCCGGGAGGCTTTCCACAGATACGCAGTATTTT
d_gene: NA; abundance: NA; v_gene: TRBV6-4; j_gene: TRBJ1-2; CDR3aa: CASSVVAGNYYGYTF; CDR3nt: TGTGCCAGCAGTGTAGTGGCGGGGAACTACTATGGCTACACCTTC